The T cell receptor beta chain described here comes from a study of blood T cells in healthy people across ages (dated by TCRdb to the mid-2010s). Background on the whole study: In model experiments, template switching captured about one uniquely barcoded TCR beta cDNA molecule for every two T cells. Using deep sequencing normalized with unique cDNA molecular identifiers, the study measured how TCR beta repertoire diversity changes with age. Donors were grouped into four age groups: young (average about 15 years), middle-aged (roughly 40), aged (around 56) and long-lived (around 80). To avoid experimental bias, donors of different ages were spread randomly across the sequencing lanes. The study analyzed two additional independent replicas of 1 million unique cDNA reads from the same blood draw for two donors, one aged 18 to 29 and one aged 80 or older.

Receptor amplification or capture employed 5' RACE. TCRdb lists the instrument as Illumina HiSeq 2500. The second PCR ran for about 6 to 12 cycles and used a J-beta primer mix along with a sample-barcoded 5' primer. A unique molecular identifier was introduced onto each TCR beta cDNA molecule by a template-switch 5' adaptor carrying 12 random nucleotides. Each sample yielded at least 2.5 million CDR3-containing paired-end reads. The Mint cDNA synthesis kit, primed by a TRBC-specific oligonucleotide, was used to synthesize first-strand cDNA from all RNA. All cDNA was treated with uracil-DNA glycosylase and then went through a first 18-cycle PCR with the universal primers M1SS and BC2_uni_R. In the source study's methods: For normalization, 1 million high-quality reads were randomly selected from each sample, with every read carrying a distinct molecular identifier. Reads with shared molecular identifiers were discarded instead of being binned into consensus sequences. MiTCR, run with a Q25 quality threshold and the strictest error-elimination algorithm, handled CDR3 identification, clonotype clustering and error correction. A nonparametric unseen species model using Euler transformation provided a lower-bound estimate of total TCR beta diversity. TCRdb trimmed public reads at Q25 via fastp, called clones via MiXCR and kept in-frame beta chains. When rows share a CDR3 protein, they turn into one entry using the most common DNA and genes. Here the V and J calls rest on TCRdb's processing, not on the authors' analysis. The sample table contains roughly 800,000 distinct CDR3 sequences; only one count was recorded for 58% of them. Over 20% of the sample goes to the ten largest clones.

Trimming takes 8 bases off V and 6 bases off J; junction bases not matched to a gene: 6. Sequences MNHEY (CDR1) and SMNVEV (CDR2) are obtained from the germline V gene (reference sequence). Taken from cysteine to phenylalanine, the CDR3 has 14 residues. Just the 42-base CDR3 DNA is kept, in frame starting at base 1. Donors were 40 or so systemically healthy Caucasian individuals from Russia aged roughly 6 to 95 years. Each donor gave approximately 9.4 milliliters of peripheral blood, drawn into EDTA-treated Vacutainer tubes. PBMCs were isolated by Ficoll-Paque density-gradient centrifugation, with at least 7 million obtained per sample. Total RNA was extracted from PBMCs with Trizol reagent, with at least 6 micrograms obtained per sample. For every donor, an aliquot of PBMCs went through flow cytometry to measure the percentages of naive CD45RAhigh/CD27high T cells. A remark on this clonotype: Its antigen remains undetermined. No base-level quality is on record; no much larger clone is a single base apart.

Study-wide findings and limitations: Estimates of total diversity based on one million sequenced T cells were regarded as lower bounds and as underestimates. Bulk unsorted PBMC profiling prevented conclusive comparison of naive and antigen-experienced compartments. Observed TCR beta diversity per million T cells fell roughly linearly with age, and a significant reduction was already apparent by age roughly 40. Compared with the aged group, the long-lived group had more naive CD4+ T cells, fewer expanded clones and increased TCR diversity, a pattern suggesting age selection. Because donor CMV infection status was unknown, age-related changes in expanded clonotypes were potentially confounded. The percentage of naive T cells measured by flow cytometry correlated strongly with observed TCR beta diversity.

The chain uses TRBV27 and TRBJ2-1, and 11 junctional nucleotides match TRBD1. The specimen was blood. This receptor was obtained from a man aged 25-45 years in good health. Here the CDR3 is given as CASCGTGGGNEQFF. The DNA is as follows: TGTGCCAGCTGTGGGACAGGGGGTGGCAATGAGCAGTTCTTC.